The T cell receptor (beta chain) under discussion was sequenced for a study of blood T cell repertoires in COVID-19. Across the whole study: The study drew acute and convalescent COVID-19 samples from the United States, Italy and Spain. Nucleic acid was either cDNA or gDNA, and it came from T cells, B-cell-depleted T cells, or PBMCs.

The CDR3 is 15 residues long. CDR1 and CDR2 (germline): SEHNR, FQNEAQ (reference sequence). Per the authors' pipeline: Nucleated cell number was recorded as an estimate derived from reference gene primer amplification. Clones were sequenced by immunoSEQ multiplex PCR, and TCRdb holds only the in-frame ones, with some missing. D and trimming come from the DNA, and the V and J calls and clone size come from that table. The table has fewer than 70,000 clones, over 75% seen once. On this clone: At one boundary the junction diverges from the germline segment, which might be a read error.

This chain joins TRBV7-9 and TRBJ2-2; maybe TRBD2 (6 bases). Sequencing was carried out using peripheral blood. This clonotype was obtained from a human donor in a cohort sampled during active COVID-19. CDR3 sequence reads: CASSLGSEGWRGAVF. Here the CDR3 DNA reads TGTGCCAGCAGCTTAGGGTCGGAGGGGTGGCGGGGAGCTGTTTTT.